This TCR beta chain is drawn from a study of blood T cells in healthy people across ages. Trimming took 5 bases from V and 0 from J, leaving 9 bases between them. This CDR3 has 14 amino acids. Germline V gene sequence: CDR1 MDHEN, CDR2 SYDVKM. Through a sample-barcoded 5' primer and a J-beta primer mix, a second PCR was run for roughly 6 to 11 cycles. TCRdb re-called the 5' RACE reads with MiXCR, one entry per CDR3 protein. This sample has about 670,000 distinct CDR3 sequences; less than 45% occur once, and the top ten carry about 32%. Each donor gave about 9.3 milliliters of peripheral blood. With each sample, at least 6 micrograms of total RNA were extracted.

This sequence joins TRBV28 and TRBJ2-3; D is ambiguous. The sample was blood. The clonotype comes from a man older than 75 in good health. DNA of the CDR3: TGTGCCAGCAGTATCCCGACTAGCACAGATACGCAGTATTTT. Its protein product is CASSIPTSTDTQYF. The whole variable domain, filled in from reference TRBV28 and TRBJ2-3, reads DVKVTQSSRYLVKRTGEKVFLECVQDMDHENMFWYRQDPGLGLRLIYFSYDVKMKEKGDIPEGYSVSREKKERFSLILESASTNQTSMYLCASSIPTSTDTQYFGPGTRLTVL.